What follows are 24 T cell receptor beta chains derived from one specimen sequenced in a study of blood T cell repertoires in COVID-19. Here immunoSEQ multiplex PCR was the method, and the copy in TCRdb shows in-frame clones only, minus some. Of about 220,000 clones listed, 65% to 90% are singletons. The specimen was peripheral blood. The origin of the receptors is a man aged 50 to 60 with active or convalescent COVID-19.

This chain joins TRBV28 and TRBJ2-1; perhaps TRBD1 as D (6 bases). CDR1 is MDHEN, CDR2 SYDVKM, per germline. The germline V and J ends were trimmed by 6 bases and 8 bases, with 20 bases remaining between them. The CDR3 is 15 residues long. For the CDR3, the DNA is TGTGCCAGCAGCCCGGGACAACCCCTACGGGATGAGCAGTTCTTC. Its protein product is CASSPGQPLRDEQFF.

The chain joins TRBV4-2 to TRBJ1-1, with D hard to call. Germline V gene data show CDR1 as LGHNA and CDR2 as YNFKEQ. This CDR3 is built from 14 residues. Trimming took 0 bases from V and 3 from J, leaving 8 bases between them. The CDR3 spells CASSQEWQDTEAFF. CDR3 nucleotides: TGTGCCAGCAGCCAAGAGTGGCAGGACACTGAAGCTTTCTTT.

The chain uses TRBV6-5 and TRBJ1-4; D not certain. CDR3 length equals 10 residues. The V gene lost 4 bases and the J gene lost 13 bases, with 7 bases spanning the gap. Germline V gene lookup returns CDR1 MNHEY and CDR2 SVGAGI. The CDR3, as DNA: TGTGCCAGCAGTTCTGGGAGACTGTTTTTT. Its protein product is CASSSGRLFF.

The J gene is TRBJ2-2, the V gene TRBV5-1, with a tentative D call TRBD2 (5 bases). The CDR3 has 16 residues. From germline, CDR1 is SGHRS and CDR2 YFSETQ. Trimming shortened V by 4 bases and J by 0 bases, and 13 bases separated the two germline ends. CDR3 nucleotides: TGCGCCAGCAGCCTATCAGGACTGACGAACACCGGGGAGCTGTTTTTT. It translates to CASSLSGLTNTGELFF.

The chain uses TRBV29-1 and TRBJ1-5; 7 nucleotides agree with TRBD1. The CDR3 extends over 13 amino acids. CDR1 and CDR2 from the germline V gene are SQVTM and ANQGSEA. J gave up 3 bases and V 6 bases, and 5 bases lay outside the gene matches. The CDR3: CSVGDSLNQPQHF. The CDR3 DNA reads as TGCAGCGTGGGGGACAGCCTCAATCAGCCCCAGCATTTT.

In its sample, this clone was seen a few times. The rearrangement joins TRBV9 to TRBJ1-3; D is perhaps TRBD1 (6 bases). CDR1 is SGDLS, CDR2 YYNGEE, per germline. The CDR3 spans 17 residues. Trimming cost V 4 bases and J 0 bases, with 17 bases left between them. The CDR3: CASSIGTTQSSGNTIYF. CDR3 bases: TGTGCCAGCAGCATCGGGACAACCCAAAGCTCTGGAAACACCATATATTTT.

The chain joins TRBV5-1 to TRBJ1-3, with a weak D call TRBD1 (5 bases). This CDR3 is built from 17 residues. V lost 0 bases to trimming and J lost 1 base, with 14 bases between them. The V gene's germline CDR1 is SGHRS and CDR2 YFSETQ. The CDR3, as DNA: TGCGCCAGCAGCTTGGGTGGAGGGGCTCGGTCTGGAAACACCATATATTTT. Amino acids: CASSLGGGARSGNTIYF.

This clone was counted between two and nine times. CDR3 region: CASKRQPGQSYEQYF. The CDR3 nucleotides are TGTGCCAGCAAACGCCAACCGGGACAGAGCTACGAGCAGTACTTC. This chain joins TRBV5-5 and TRBJ2-7, with 7 bases lining up with TRBD1. CDR3 length: 15 residues. The V gene end was trimmed by 6 bases and the J gene end by 3 bases; junction bases not matched to a gene: 12. Germline V gene lookup returns CDR1 SGHKS and CDR2 YYEKEE (reference sequence).

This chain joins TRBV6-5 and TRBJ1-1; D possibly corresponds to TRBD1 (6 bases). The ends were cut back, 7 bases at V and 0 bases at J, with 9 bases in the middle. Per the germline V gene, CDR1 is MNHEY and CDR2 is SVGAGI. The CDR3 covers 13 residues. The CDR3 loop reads CASTDSLNTEAFF. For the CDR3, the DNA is TGTGCCAGCACGGACAGTCTGAACACTGAAGCTTTCTTT.

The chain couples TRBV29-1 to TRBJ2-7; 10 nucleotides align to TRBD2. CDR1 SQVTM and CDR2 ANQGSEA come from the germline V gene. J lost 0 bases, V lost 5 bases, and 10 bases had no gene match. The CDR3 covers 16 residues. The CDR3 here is CSVPGTSATSSYEQYF. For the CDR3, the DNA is TGCAGCGTTCCCGGGACTAGCGCTACCAGCTCCTACGAGCAGTACTTC.

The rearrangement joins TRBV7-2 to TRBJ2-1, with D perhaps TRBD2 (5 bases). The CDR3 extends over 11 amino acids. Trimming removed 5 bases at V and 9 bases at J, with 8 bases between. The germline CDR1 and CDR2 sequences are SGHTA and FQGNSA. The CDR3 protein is CASSPLGEQFF. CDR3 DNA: TGTGCCAGCAGCCCACTAGGTGAGCAGTTCTTC. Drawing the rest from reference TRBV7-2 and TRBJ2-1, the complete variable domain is GAGVSQSPSNKVTEKGKDVELRCDPISGHTALYWYRQSLGQGLEFLIYFQGNSAPDKSGLPSDRFSAERTGGSVSTLTIQRTQQEDSAVYLCASSPLGEQFFGPGTRLTVL.

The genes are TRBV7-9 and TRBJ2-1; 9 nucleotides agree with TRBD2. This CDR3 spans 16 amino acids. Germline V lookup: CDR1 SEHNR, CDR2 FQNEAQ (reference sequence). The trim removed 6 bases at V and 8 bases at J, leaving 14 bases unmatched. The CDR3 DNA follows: TGTGCCAGCAGGTCCCGGGCGGGAGGGCCAAGGGATGAGCAGTTCTTC. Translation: CASRSRAGGPRDEQFF.

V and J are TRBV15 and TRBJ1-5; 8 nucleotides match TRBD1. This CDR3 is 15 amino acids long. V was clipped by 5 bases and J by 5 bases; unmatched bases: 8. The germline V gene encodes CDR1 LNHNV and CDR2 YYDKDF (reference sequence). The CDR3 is CATSVGTGGDQPQHF. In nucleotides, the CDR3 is TGTGCCACCAGCGTAGGGACAGGAGGGGATCAGCCCCAGCATTTT.

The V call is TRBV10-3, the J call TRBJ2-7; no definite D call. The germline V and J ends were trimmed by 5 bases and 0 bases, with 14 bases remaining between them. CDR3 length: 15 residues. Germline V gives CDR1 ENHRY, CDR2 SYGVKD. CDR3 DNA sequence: TGTGCCATCAGTCCTCTTCGAGATAGCTCCTACGAGCAGTACTTC. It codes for CAISPLRDSSYEQYF.

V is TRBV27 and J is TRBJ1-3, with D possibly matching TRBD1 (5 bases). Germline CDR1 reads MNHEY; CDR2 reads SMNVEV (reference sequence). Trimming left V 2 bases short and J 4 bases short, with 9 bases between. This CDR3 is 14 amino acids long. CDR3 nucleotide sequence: TGTGCCAGCAGTTTACGGGGGAGAGGAAACACCATATATTTT. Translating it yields CASSLRGRGNTIYF.

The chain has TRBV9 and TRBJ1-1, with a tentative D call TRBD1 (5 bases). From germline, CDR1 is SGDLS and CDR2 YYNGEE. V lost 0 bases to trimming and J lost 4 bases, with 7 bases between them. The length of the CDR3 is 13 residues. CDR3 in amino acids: CASSVGRGTEAFF. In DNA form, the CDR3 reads TGTGCCAGCAGCGTAGGAAGGGGCACTGAAGCTTTCTTT.

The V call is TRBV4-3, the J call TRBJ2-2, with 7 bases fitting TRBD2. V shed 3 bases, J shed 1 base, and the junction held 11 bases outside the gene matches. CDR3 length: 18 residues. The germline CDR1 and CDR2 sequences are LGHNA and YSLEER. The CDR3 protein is CASSQENLAVLNTGELFF. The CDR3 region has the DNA TGCGCCAGCAGCCAGGAAAACCTAGCGGTACTGAACACCGGGGAGCTGTTTTTT.

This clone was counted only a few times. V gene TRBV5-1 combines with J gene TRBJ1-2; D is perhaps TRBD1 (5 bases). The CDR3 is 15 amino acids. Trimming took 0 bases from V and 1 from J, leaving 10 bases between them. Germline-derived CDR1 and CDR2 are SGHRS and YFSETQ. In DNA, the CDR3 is TGCGCCAGCAGCTTGGGACAGCGCCTTAACTATGGCTACACCTTC. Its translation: CASSLGQRLNYGYTF.

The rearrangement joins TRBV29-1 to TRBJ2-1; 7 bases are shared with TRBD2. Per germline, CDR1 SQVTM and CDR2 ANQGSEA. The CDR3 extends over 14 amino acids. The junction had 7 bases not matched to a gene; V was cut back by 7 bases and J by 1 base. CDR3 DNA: TGCAGCGCTGTCCCGGGGGGATCCTACAATGAGCAGTTCTTC. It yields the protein CSAVPGGSYNEQFF.

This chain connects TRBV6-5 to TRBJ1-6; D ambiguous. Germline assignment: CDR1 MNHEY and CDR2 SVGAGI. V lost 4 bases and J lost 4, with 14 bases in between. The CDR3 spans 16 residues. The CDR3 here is CASSLNWASYNSPLHF. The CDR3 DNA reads TGTGCCAGCAGTTTGAACTGGGCATCATATAATTCACCCCTCCACTTT.

The DNA for the CDR3 is TGTGCCAGCAGCCTCCGGGACAGGGGTCCGGCTAACTATGGCTACACCTTC. Amino acids: CASSLRDRGPANYGYTF. The chain recombines TRBV7-2 with TRBJ1-2, with 10 positions matching TRBD1. The CDR3 is 17 amino acids. Per germline, CDR1 SGHTA and CDR2 FQGNSA. J gave up 0 bases and V 5 bases, and 9 bases lay outside the gene matches.

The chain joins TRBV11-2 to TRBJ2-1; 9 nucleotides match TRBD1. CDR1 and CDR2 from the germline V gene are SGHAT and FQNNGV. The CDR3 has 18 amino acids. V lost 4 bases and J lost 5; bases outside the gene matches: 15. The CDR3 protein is CASSSRDRVAPNDNEQFF. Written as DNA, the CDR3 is TGTGCCAGCAGCTCCCGGGACAGGGTCGCTCCTAACGACAATGAGCAGTTCTTC.

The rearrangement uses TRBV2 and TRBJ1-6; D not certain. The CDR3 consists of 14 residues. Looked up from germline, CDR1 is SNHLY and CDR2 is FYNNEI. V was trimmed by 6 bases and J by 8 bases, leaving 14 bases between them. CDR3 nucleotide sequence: TGTGCCAGCAGCGACCGGGGTCTTGATTCACCCCTCCACTTT. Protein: CASSDRGLDSPLHF. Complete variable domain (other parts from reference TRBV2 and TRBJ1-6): EPEVTQTPSHQVTQMGQEVILRCVPISNHLYFYWYRQILGQKVEFLVSFYNNEISEKSEIFDDQFSVERPDGSNFTLKIRSTKLEDSAMYFCASSDRGLDSPLHFGNGTRLTVT.

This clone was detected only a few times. The CDR3, as DNA: TGTGCCAGCCACAGGGGTAATTCACCCCTCCACTTT. Translating it yields CASHRGNSPLHF. The chain joins TRBV7-9 to TRBJ1-6; 7 positions agree with TRBD1. The CDR3 covers 12 residues. J gave up 6 bases and V 8 bases, and 1 base lay outside the gene matches. The germline V gene encodes CDR1 SEHNR and CDR2 FQNEAQ (reference sequence). Looking up the rest from reference TRBV7-9 and TRBJ1-6 gives the full variable domain: DTGVSQNPRHKITKRGQNVTFRCDPISEHNRLYWYRQTLGQGPEFLTYFQNEAQLEKSRLLSDRFSAERPKGSFSTLEIQRTEQGDSAMYLCASHRGNSPLHFGNGTRLTVT.